The source of this T cell receptor (beta chain) is a study of T cell repertoires in cytomegalovirus infection. Overall study: TCR beta signatures that were public indicated CMV infection and matching HLA type. Study conclusions and caveats: HLA-C-restricted CMV-specific TCR beta clonotypes prevailed in the ex vivo response.

The CDR3 consists of 14 residues. Germline V gives CDR1 MNHNY, CDR2 SVGAGI (reference sequence). Deletions cut 7 bases from V and 6 bases from J, with 13 bases between. Each CDR3 protein is one row after TCRdb ran MiXCR on the reads. The profile shows hundreds of thousands of distinct CDR3 sequences, more than 20% of them singletons. In this sample, this clonotype turned up a few times. What it binds is not known. J is TRBJ1-6 and V is TRBV6-6; D uncertain. The sample comprised CD8+ T cells from PBMCs. This TCR came from a human donor in good health (CMV status not recorded). Some clones in this sample may be carry-over from other donors' samples. The CDR3 loop is CASTQGRINSPLHF. The CDR3 region has the DNA TGTGCCAGCACCCAAGGACGGATTAATTCACCCCTCCACTTT.